This T cell receptor (beta chain) was recorded in a study of blood T cell repertoires in COVID-19. Study-level information: Samples representing acute and convalescent COVID-19 were sourced from the United States, Italy and Spain. PBMCs, B-cell-depleted T cells, or T cells were the source of the cDNA or gDNA that made up the material.

The trim removed 4 bases at V and 7 bases at J, leaving 10 bases unmatched. CDR3 length equals 14 residues. Germline CDR1 is LNHDA and CDR2 is SQIVND (reference sequence). Produced via immunoSEQ multiplex PCR; TCRdb's table is partial and in-frame only. This table holds about 220,000 clones, 85% to 90% found once. Living in under 30 US areas, the participants were between roughly 18 and 90 years of age. This TCR was sampled from a woman younger than 30 in a cohort exposed to, infected with or recovered from COVID-19 (not recorded which). The V call is TRBV19, the J call TRBJ2-7; 7 bases line up with TRBD2. Source material: PBMCs or T cells enriched from blood (not recorded which). The CDR3, as DNA: TGTGCCAGTAGTACTAGCGGCCGTTTTTGGGAGCAGTACTTC. It encodes CASSTSGRFWEQYF.